These 8 T cell receptor beta chains originate from one sample sequenced in a study of OX40 agonist ivuxolimab in advanced cancers. Using immunoSEQ multiplex PCR, the repertoire was profiled, and TCRdb retains in-frame clones only, with some absent. The table includes 52,000 or so clones, roughly 84% detected once. The source material was CD4+ or CD8+ T cells sorted from blood, sampled in a trial of the OX40 agonist ivuxolimab. The receptor source for this set is an adult with an advanced solid tumor such as melanoma, head and neck, liver or kidney cancer.

The chain links TRBV4-1 to TRBJ2-3; maybe TRBD2 (7 bases). The CDR3 extends over 14 amino acids. Germline CDR1 MGHRA, CDR2 YSYEKL. With 5 bases removed from V and 2 bases from J, the gap between germline ends came to 11 bases. CDR3 DNA sequence: TGCGCCAGCAGCAGGGGGGGCGACACAGATACGCAGTATTTT. Protein: CASSRGGDTDTQYF.

The chain is built from TRBV28 and TRBJ1-5, with 9 bases fitting TRBD1. The germline gives CDR1 MDHEN, CDR2 SYDVKM. This CDR3 region has 16 residues. Germline trimming cut 3 bases from V and 6 bases from J; bases unmatched to any gene: 9. The CDR3 DNA sequence: TGTGCCAGCAGTTTTTCCCCCACAGGGGGCGGTCAGCCCCAGCATTTT. Protein: CASSFSPTGGGQPQHF.

V and J are TRBV7-3 and TRBJ2-1; D unresolved. Germline lookup yields CDR1 SGHTA and CDR2 FQGTGA. The CDR3 loop spans 14 amino acids. V gave up 3 bases and J gave up 0 bases, with 6 bases separating them. The CDR3 nucleotides read TGTGCCAGCAGCTTCCGCGACTCCTACAATGAGCAGTTCTTC. Translation: CASSFRDSYNEQFF.

The chain employs TRBV5-1 and TRBJ2-7; 8 bases agree with TRBD1. V lost 4 bases and J lost 5; bases outside the gene matches: 14. The CDR3 has 16 residues. CDR1 SGHRS and CDR2 YFSETQ come from the germline V gene. The CDR3 region has the DNA TGCGCCAGCAGCAAGGAGGCAGGGGGCGCGAGGAACGAGCAGTACTTC. This translates into CASSKEAGGARNEQYF.

The rearrangement joins TRBV14 to TRBJ1-5, with a possible D match to TRBD1 (5 bases). Between the trimmed V and J ends, which lost 1 base and 9 bases, there was a span of 10 bases. Germline V lookup: CDR1 SGHDN, CDR2 FVKESK. There are 13 residues in the CDR3. The chain's CDR3 is CASSQGGTGPQHF. The CDR3 DNA is TGTGCCAGCAGCCAAGGCGGGACCGGGCCCCAGCATTTT.

The V gene is TRBV27, the J gene TRBJ1-5; no firm D call. This CDR3 contains 13 residues. The V gene's germline CDR1 is MNHEY and CDR2 SMNVEV (reference sequence). The ends were cut back, 4 bases at V and 0 bases at J, with 4 bases in the middle. CDR3 in DNA: TGTGCCAGCAGTTGGGATAGCAATCAGCCCCAGCATTTT. As protein: CASSWDSNQPQHF.

The V and J genes are TRBV29-1 and TRBJ1-4, with a weak D call TRBD1 (6 bases). V shed 4 bases and J shed 4 bases, with 19 bases lying between them. Germline V CDR1 and CDR2: SQVTM, ANQGSEA. This CDR3 comprises 16 residues. The CDR3 DNA reads TGCAGCGTTGCTGGGACAACCGAGGGCTTTAATGAAAAACTGTTTTTT. It yields the protein CSVAGTTEGFNEKLFF. Together with reference TRBV29-1 and TRBJ1-4, the CDR3 gives the full variable domain: SAVISQKPSRDICQRGTSLTIQCQVDSQVTMMFWYRQQPGQSLTLIATANQGSEATYESGFVIDKFPISRPNLTFSTLTVSNMSPEDSSIYLCSVAGTTEGFNEKLFFGSGTQLSVL.

V and J are TRBV5-5 and TRBJ2-1; 11 bases align to TRBD2. J was trimmed by 2 bases and V by 0 bases; bases with no gene match: 4. The CDR3 runs 17 residues. CDR1 and CDR2 (germline): SGHKS, YYEKEE (reference sequence). The CDR3: CASSLGLAGGTYNEQFF. The CDR3 region has the DNA TGTGCCAGCAGCTTGGGTCTAGCGGGGGGAACCTACAATGAGCAGTTCTTC.